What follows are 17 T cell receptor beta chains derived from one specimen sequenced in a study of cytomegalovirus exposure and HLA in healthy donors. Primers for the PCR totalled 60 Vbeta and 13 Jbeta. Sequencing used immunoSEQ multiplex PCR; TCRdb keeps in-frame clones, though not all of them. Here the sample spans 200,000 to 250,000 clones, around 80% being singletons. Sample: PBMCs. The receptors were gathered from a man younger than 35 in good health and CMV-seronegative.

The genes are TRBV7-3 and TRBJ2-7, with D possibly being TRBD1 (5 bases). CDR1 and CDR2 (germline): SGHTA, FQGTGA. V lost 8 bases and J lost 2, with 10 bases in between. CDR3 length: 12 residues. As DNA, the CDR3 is TGTGCCAGCTTACCAGGGACCTACGAGCAGTACTTC. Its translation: CASLPGTYEQYF.

For the CDR3, the DNA is TGTGCCACCAGCATCACAGGGCCCCATCAGCCCCAGCATTTT. Translated: CATSITGPHQPQHF. The rearrangement links TRBV15 to TRBJ1-5; perhaps TRBD1 as D (6 bases). CDR3 length: 14 residues. Germline assignment: CDR1 LNHNV and CDR2 YYDKDF (reference sequence). With 4 bases removed from V and 5 bases from J, the gap between germline ends came to 12 bases.

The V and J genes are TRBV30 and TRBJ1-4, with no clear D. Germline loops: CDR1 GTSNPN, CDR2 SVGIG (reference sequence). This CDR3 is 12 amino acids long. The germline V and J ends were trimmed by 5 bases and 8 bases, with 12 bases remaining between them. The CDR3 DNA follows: TGTGCCTGGTCACGGGTTTACGAAAAACTGTTTTTT. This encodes CAWSRVYEKLFF.

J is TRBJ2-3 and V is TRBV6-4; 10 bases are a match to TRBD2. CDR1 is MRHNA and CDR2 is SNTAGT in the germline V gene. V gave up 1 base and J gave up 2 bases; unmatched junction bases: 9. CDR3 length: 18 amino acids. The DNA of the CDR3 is TGTGCCAGCAGTGACTTGACGGTTACTAGCGGGGTCACAGATACGCAGTATTTT. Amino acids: CASSDLTVTSGVTDTQYF.

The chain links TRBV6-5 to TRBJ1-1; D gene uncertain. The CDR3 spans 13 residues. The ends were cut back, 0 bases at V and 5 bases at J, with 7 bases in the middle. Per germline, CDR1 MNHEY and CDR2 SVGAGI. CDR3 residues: CASSYSVRTEAFF. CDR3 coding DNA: TGTGCCAGCAGTTACTCGGTCCGGACTGAAGCTTTCTTT.

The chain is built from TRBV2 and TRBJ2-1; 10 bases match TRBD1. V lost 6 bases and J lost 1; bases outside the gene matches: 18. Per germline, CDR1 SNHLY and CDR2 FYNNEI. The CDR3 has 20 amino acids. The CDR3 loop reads CASRQPGQGRPSTSYNEQFF. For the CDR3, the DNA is TGTGCCAGCAGACAACCGGGACAGGGGCGACCGTCTACTTCCTACAATGAGCAGTTCTTC.

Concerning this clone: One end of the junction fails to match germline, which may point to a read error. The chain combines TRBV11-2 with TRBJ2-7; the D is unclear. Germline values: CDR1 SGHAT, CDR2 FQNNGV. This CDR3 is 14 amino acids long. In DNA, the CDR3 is TGTGCCAGCAGCTTAGAAACGGGTTCCTACGAGCGGTACTTC. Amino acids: CASSLETGSYERYF.

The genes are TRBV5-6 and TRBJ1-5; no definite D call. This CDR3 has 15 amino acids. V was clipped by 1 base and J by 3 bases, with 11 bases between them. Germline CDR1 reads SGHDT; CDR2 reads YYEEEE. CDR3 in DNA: TGTGCCAGCAGCTTGAGTCTGTGGCCCAATCAGCCCCAGCATTTT. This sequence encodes CASSLSLWPNQPQHF. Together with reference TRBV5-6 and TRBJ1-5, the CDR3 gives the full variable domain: DAGVTQSPTHLIKTRGQQVTLRCSPKSGHDTVSWYQQALGQGPQFIFQYYEEEERQRGNFPDRFSGHQFPNYSSELNVNALLLGDSALYLCASSLSLWPNQPQHFGDGTRLSIL.

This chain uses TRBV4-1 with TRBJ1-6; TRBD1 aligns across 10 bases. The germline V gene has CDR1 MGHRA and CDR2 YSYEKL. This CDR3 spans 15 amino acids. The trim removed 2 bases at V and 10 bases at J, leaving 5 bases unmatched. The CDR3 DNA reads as TGCGCCAGCAGCCAACCCGGACAGGGGGGATCACCCCTCCACTTT. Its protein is CASSQPGQGGSPLHF.

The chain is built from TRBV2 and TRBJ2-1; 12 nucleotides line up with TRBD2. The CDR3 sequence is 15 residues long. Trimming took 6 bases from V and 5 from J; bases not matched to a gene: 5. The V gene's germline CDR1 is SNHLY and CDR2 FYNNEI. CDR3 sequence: CASRATSGSNNEQFF. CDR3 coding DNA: TGTGCCAGCAGGGCGACTAGCGGGAGCAACAATGAGCAGTTCTTC. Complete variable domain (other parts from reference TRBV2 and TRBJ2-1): EPEVTQTPSHQVTQMGQEVILRCVPISNHLYFYWYRQILGQKVEFLVSFYNNEISEKSEIFDDQFSVERPDGSNFTLKIRSTKLEDSAMYFCASRATSGSNNEQFFGPGTRLTVL.

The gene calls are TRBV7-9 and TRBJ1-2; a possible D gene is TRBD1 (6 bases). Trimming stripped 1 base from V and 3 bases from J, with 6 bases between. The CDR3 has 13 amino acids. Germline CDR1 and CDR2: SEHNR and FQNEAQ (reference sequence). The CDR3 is CASSLGQDYGYTF. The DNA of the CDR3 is TGTGCCAGCAGCTTAGGACAGGACTATGGCTACACCTTC.

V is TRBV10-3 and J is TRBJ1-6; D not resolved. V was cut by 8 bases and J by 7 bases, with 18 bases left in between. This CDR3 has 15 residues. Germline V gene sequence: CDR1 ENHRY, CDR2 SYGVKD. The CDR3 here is CAIGPGMETNSPLHF. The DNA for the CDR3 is TGTGCCATCGGCCCGGGGATGGAAACCAATTCACCCCTCCACTTT.

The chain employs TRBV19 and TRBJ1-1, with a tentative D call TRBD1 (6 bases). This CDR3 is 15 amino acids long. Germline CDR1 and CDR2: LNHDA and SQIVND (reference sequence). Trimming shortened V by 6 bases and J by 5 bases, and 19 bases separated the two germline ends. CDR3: CASSSSGHALTEAFF. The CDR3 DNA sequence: TGTGCCAGTAGCAGCTCGGGACACGCCTTGACTGAAGCTTTCTTT.

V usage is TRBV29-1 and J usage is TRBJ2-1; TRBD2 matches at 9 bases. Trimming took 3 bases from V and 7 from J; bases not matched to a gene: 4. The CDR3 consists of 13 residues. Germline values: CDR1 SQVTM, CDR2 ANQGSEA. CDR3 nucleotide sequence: TGCAGCGTTGAGACTAGCGGAGCGAATGAGCAGTTCTTC. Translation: CSVETSGANEQFF.

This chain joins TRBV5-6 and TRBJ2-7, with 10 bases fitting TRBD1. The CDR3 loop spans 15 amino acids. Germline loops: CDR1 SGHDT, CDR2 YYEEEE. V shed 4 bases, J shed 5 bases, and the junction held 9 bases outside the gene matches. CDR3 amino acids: CASSPAGTGVDEQYF. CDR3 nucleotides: TGTGCCAGCAGCCCAGCCGGGACAGGGGTCGACGAGCAGTACTTC. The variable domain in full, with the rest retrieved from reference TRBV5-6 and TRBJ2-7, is DAGVTQSPTHLIKTRGQQVTLRCSPKSGHDTVSWYQQALGQGPQFIFQYYEEEERQRGNFPDRFSGHQFPNYSSELNVNALLLGDSALYLCASSPAGTGVDEQYFGPGTRLTVT.

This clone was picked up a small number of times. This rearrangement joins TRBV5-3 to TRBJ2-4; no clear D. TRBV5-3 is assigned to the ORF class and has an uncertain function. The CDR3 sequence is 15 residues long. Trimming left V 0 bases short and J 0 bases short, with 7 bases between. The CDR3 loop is CARSLDPLAKNIQYF. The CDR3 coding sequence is TGTGCCAGAAGCTTGGATCCGTTAGCCAAAAACATTCAGTACTTC.

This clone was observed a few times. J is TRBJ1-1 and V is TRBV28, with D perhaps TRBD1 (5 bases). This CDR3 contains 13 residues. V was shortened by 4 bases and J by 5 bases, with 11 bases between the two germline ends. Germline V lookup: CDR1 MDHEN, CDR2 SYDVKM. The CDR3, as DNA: TGTGCCAGCAGTTGGGGCGGGGTGACTGAAGCTTTCTTT. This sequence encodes CASSWGGVTEAFF.